The 18 T cell receptor beta chains presented below share a single source sample, sequenced in a study of cytomegalovirus exposure and HLA in healthy donors. Use of 60 Vbeta and 13 Jbeta primers characterized the PCR. The data were produced by immunoSEQ multiplex PCR, yet TCRdb's version contains in-frame clones alone and is incomplete. The sample yields approximately 100,000 clones, roughly 80% seen once. The sequenced sample was PBMCs. These receptor sequences come from a man in his forties in good health and CMV-seronegative.

V gene TRBV2 combines with J gene TRBJ1-2; TRBD1 aligns across 7 bases. This CDR3 region has 14 residues. Unmatched junction bases numbered 8, after V lost 2 bases and J lost 8 bases. Germline loops: CDR1 SNHLY, CDR2 FYNNEI. The chain's CDR3 is CASSERQGWGGYTF. DNA of the CDR3: TGTGCCAGCAGTGAACGACAGGGTTGGGGAGGCTACACCTTC. Supplemented by reference TRBV2 and TRBJ1-2, the full variable domain reads EPEVTQTPSHQVTQMGQEVILRCVPISNHLYFYWYRQILGQKVEFLVSFYNNEISEKSEIFDDQFSVERPDGSNFTLKIRSTKLEDSAMYFCASSERQGWGGYTFGSGTRLTVV.

The V call is TRBV27, the J call TRBJ1-1; a weak D match, TRBD1 (6 bases). Germline CDR1 is MNHEY and CDR2 is SMNVEV (reference sequence). V lost 2 bases and J lost 1, with 23 bases in between. The CDR3 spans 19 residues. CDR3 loop: CASSLRGFGRLPSNTEAFF. In nucleotides, the CDR3 is TGTGCCAGCAGTTTAAGGGGGTTCGGCCGGTTGCCTTCGAACACTGAAGCTTTCTTT.

The CDR3 here is CASSLSPSTSGYGYTF. CDR3 nucleotides: TGTGCCAGCAGCTTAAGCCCCAGCACCTCGGGCTATGGCTACACCTTC. This chain uses TRBV7-2 with TRBJ1-2; D uncertain. This CDR3 is 16 amino acids long. V lost 2 bases to trimming and J lost 4 bases, with 17 bases between them. The germline V gene has CDR1 SGHTA and CDR2 FQGNSA. Full variable domain (missing parts from reference TRBV7-2 and TRBJ1-2): GAGVSQSPSNKVTEKGKDVELRCDPISGHTALYWYRQSLGQGLEFLIYFQGNSAPDKSGLPSDRFSAERTGGSVSTLTIQRTQQEDSAVYLCASSLSPSTSGYGYTFGSGTRLTVV.

This clone was recorded a few times. The chain combines TRBV6-6 with TRBJ1-1; D is possibly TRBD1 (5 bases). Germline V CDR1 and CDR2: MNHNY, SVGAGI (reference sequence). The CDR3 has 13 amino acids. The V end lost 6 bases, the J end lost 7 bases, and 15 bases lay between the germline ends. The CDR3 bases are TGTGCCAGCAGGGTAGACAGTGTCGTTGAAGCTTTCTTT. Translating it yields CASRVDSVVEAFF.

The rearrangement joins TRBV2 to TRBJ2-3; D perhaps matches TRBD2 (5 bases). CDR1 is SNHLY, CDR2 FYNNEI, per germline. The CDR3 runs 16 residues. V lost 2 bases and J lost 1, with 13 bases in between. CDR3 amino acids: CASSESGSPGTDTQYF. DNA of the CDR3: TGTGCCAGCAGTGAAAGCGGTAGTCCTGGCACAGATACGCAGTATTTT.

V is TRBV12-5 and J is TRBJ2-3; 10 bases line up with TRBD1. The germline CDR1 and CDR2 sequences are LGHNT and FRNRAP. This CDR3 is 15 amino acids long. V trimming: 1 base; J trimming: 6 bases; junction bases outside the gene matches: 4. The CDR3 spells CASGLGRQGADTQYF. The CDR3 bases are TGTGCTAGTGGTTTGGGGCGACAGGGGGCTGATACGCAGTATTTT.

This sequence joins TRBV5-6 and TRBJ1-4; TRBD1 might be the D (5 bases). This CDR3 is built from 14 residues. Germline CDR1 reads SGHDT; CDR2 reads YYEEEE. Trimming stripped 3 bases from V and 6 bases from J, with 12 bases between. For the CDR3, the DNA is TGTGCCAGCAGCTCCCGGGACTGGGATGAAAAACTGTTTTTT. Its translation: CASSSRDWDEKLFF.

The chain couples TRBV18 to TRBJ2-2, with D unclear. CDR1 and CDR2 from the germline V gene are KGHSH and LQKENI. V was trimmed by 2 bases and J by 4 bases, leaving 14 bases between them. The CDR3 consists of 16 residues. The CDR3 bases are TGTGCCAGCTCACCAGCCCCAGGTACCTTCACCGGGGAGCTGTTTTTT. This codes for CASSPAPGTFTGELFF.

As regards this clone: The identical CDR3 is also encoded by other nucleotide sequences in the sample. CDR3 in amino acids: CASRQTGGNQPQHF. CDR3 nucleotide sequence: TGTGCCAGCAGGCAAACAGGGGGCAATCAGCCCCAGCATTTT. The chain recombines TRBV6-5 with TRBJ1-5, with 7 bases identical to TRBD1. Unmatched junction bases numbered 4, after V lost 6 bases and J lost 2 bases. This CDR3 comprises 14 residues. Germline V lookup: CDR1 MNHEY, CDR2 SVGAGI.

This clone was found once. V is TRBV7-7 and J is TRBJ2-5; D may be TRBD2 (7 bases). CDR1 SSHAT and CDR2 FNYEAQ come from the germline V gene (reference sequence). The germline V and J ends were trimmed by 1 base and 1 base, with 13 bases remaining between them. The CDR3 spans 16 residues. CDR3 sequence (DNA): TGTGCCAGCAGCTTAGGGGGGCGGGGGCCCCAAGAGACCCAGTACTTC. Encoded protein: CASSLGGRGPQETQYF.

The CDR3 DNA reads as TGCGCCAGCACCCGGGAGGGGCGGTCCCAAGAGACCCAGTACTTC. Translating it yields CASTREGRSQETQYF. The genes are TRBV5-1 and TRBJ2-5; 8 bases are shared with TRBD2. Trimming took 6 bases from V and 1 from J; bases not matched to a gene: 8. This CDR3 contains 15 residues. Germline V gene sequence: CDR1 SGHRS, CDR2 YFSETQ.

This rearrangement joins TRBV27 to TRBJ1-2; tentative D call: TRBD1 (5 bases). The CDR3 runs 14 residues. Deletions cut 2 bases from V and 4 bases from J, with 11 bases between. Germline V CDR1 and CDR2: MNHEY, SMNVEV (reference sequence). The chain's CDR3 is CASSLRGGSYGYTF. The CDR3 DNA sequence: TGTGCCAGCAGTTTACGGGGGGGTTCCTATGGCTACACCTTC.

The chain links TRBV7-2 to TRBJ2-3, with D possibly matching TRBD2 (5 bases). Germline CDR1 SGHTA, CDR2 FQGNSA. This CDR3 contains 15 residues. V was clipped by 6 bases and J by 5 bases, with 18 bases between them. As DNA, the CDR3 is TGTGCCAGCAGTTCTGGGAAGAGGGCCCAAGATACGCAGTATTTT. Its protein product is CASSSGKRAQDTQYF.

The chain combines TRBV7-3 with TRBJ1-1; D is possibly TRBD1 (5 bases). Germline assignment: CDR1 SGHTA and CDR2 FQGTGA. The CDR3 extends over 12 amino acids. V lost 3 bases and J lost 7, with 9 bases in between. CDR3 nucleotides: TGTGCCAGCAGCTTGAACGGGGGTGAAGCTTTCTTT. It is translated as CASSLNGGEAFF. Combining the CDR3 with reference TRBV7-3 and TRBJ1-1 gives the whole variable domain GAGVSQTPSNKVTEKGKYVELRCDPISGHTALYWYRQSLGQGPEFLIYFQGTGAADDSGLPNDRFFAVRPEGSVSTLKIQRTERGDSAVYLCASSLNGGEAFFGQGTRLTVV.

V usage is TRBV13 and J usage is TRBJ2-1; 11 bases agree with TRBD1. This CDR3 spans 12 amino acids. Germline V CDR1 and CDR2: PRHDT, FYEKMQ (reference sequence). The trim removed 5 bases at V and 15 bases at J, leaving 6 bases unmatched. The CDR3 coding sequence is TGTGCCAGCAGCGGCGGACAGGGGGCGGGGTTCTTC. This codes for CASSGGQGAGFF.

This chain joins TRBV5-1 and TRBJ2-3, with a possible D match to TRBD1 (7 bases). This CDR3 has 14 residues. Trimming took 7 bases from V and 0 from J, leaving 12 bases between them. Germline CDR1 and CDR2: SGHRS and YFSETQ. This CDR3 is CASAGQPSTDTQYF. CDR3 nucleotide sequence: TGCGCCAGCGCGGGACAGCCGAGCACAGATACGCAGTATTTT.

The V gene is TRBV5-4, the J gene TRBJ2-1; 11 bases fit TRBD2. Germline trimming cut 5 bases from V and 5 bases from J; bases unmatched to any gene: 6. The length of the CDR3 is 15 residues. The germline V gene has CDR1 SGHNT and CDR2 YYREEE (reference sequence). Written as DNA, the CDR3 is TGTGCCAGCAGGTCGTCTAGCGGGGGGCACAATGAGCAGTTCTTC. Amino acid sequence: CASRSSSGGHNEQFF. Full variable domain (outside the CDR3, taken from reference TRBV5-4 and TRBJ2-1): ETGVTQSPTHLIKTRGQQVTLRCSSQSGHNTVSWYQQALGQGPQFIFQYYREEENGRGNFPPRFSGLQFPNYSSELNVNALELDDSALYLCASRSSSGGHNEQFFGPGTRLTVL.

Only a few counts were recorded for this clone. The V call is TRBV27, the J call TRBJ2-7; TRBD2 matches at 9 bases. The CDR3 consists of 16 residues. Germline V gene data show CDR1 as MNHEY and CDR2 as SMNVEV (reference sequence). V was pared by 4 bases and J by 4 bases, with 11 bases of the junction left unmatched. CDR3 sequence: CASSSSSGERGYEQYF. DNA of the CDR3: TGTGCCAGCAGTTCTTCTAGCGGGGAAAGGGGTTACGAGCAGTACTTC.